The source of this T cell receptor (beta chain) is a study of blood T cell repertoires in COVID-19. Across the study: From the United States, Italy and Spain came samples of acute and convalescent COVID-19.

Per the germline V gene, CDR1 is SNHLY and CDR2 is FYNNEI. The CDR3 contains 17 residues. V shed 4 bases, J shed 1 base, and the junction held 7 bases outside the gene matches. In the study's own analysis: Estimation of nucleated cell counts was performed using reference gene primer amplification. Assay: immunoSEQ multiplex PCR; the TCRdb copy retains only in-frame clones and omits some. That table furnishes V, J and clone size, whereas the DNA furnished D and trimming. The data hold 70,000 to 100,000 clones, with 80% to 90% observed a single time. What was sequenced was peripheral blood. This chain joins TRBV2 and TRBJ2-2; 9 nucleotides align to TRBD1. This TCR was sampled from a woman of 80 years or more with acute or convalescent COVID-19. As DNA, the CDR3 is TGTGCCAGCAGTGGGGTATGGGGACAGGGGAACACCGGGGAGCTGTTTTTT. It codes for CASSGVWGQGNTGELFF.